Following are 26 T cell receptor beta chains from one sample sequenced in a study of blood T cell repertoires in COVID-19. Some clones are missing from TCRdb's copy, which holds only in-frame ones; the method was immunoSEQ multiplex PCR. This table holds approximately 100,000 clones, around 87% found once. The specimen sequenced was peripheral blood. These receptors originate from a woman in her twenties or thirties with acute or convalescent COVID-19.

V usage is TRBV3-1 (or the pseudogene TRBV3-2) and J usage is TRBJ1-5; D not resolved. CDR1 and CDR2 (germline): LGHDT, YNNKEL (reference sequence). The CDR3 totals 15 residues. The germline V and J ends were trimmed by 2 bases and 6 bases, with 14 bases remaining between them. As DNA, the CDR3 is TGTGCCAGCAGCCAACGGGATGAGGTGAGTCAGCCCCAGCATTTT. Translated, it gives CASSQRDEVSQPQHF.

The rearrangement uses TRBV29-1 and TRBJ1-4; no definite D call. Germline CDR1 and CDR2: SQVTM and ANQGSEA. There are 12 residues in the CDR3. Trimming took off 6 bases at V and 4 bases at J, with 9 bases between the two ends. The CDR3 region has the DNA TGCAGCGTAGGGAGGTTTAATGAAAAACTGTTTTTT. Translated: CSVGRFNEKLFF.

This clone was recorded once. The sample carries other DNA sequences with the same CDR3. The V call is TRBV30, the J call TRBJ2-7; the D is unclear. Germline V gene sequence: CDR1 GTSNPN, CDR2 SVGIG (reference sequence). The CDR3 is 13 residues long. Trimming removed 0 bases at V and 3 bases at J, with 9 bases between. This CDR3 is CAWSVSLYYEQYF. DNA for the CDR3: TGTGCCTGGAGTGTTAGTCTTTACTACGAGCAGTACTTC.

The chain is built from TRBV10-3 and TRBJ2-3; the match to TRBD2 covers 7 bases. The V segment lost 2 bases and the J segment 0 bases; nucleotides outside the gene matches: 2. The CDR3 consists of 15 residues. Looked up from germline, CDR1 is ENHRY and CDR2 is SYGVKD. The CDR3 protein is CAISEGTTSTDTQYF. Written as DNA, the CDR3 is TGTGCCATCAGTGAGGGGACTACGAGCACAGATACGCAGTATTTT.

This clone was detected a few times. The chain combines TRBV28 with TRBJ2-2, with 7 bases lining up with TRBD1. V was clipped by 7 bases and J by 1 base; unmatched bases: 9. This CDR3 spans 16 amino acids. Germline assignment: CDR1 MDHEN and CDR2 SYDVKM. CDR3 sequence: CASTQQGLLNTGELFF. The CDR3 coding sequence is TGTGCCAGCACCCAACAGGGGCTTCTGAACACCGGGGAGCTGTTTTTT. Drawing the rest from reference TRBV28 and TRBJ2-2, the complete variable domain is DVKVTQSSRYLVKRTGEKVFLECVQDMDHENMFWYRQDPGLGLRLIYFSYDVKMKEKGDIPEGYSVSREKKERFSLILESASTNQTSMYLCASTQQGLLNTGELFFGEGSRLTVL.

Notes on this clone: Other nucleotide sequences from this sample produce the same CDR3. The chain uses TRBV9 and TRBJ2-2, with a possible D match to TRBD2 (5 bases). The V end was cut by 4 bases, the J end by 4 bases, with 5 bases between. Germline V lookup: CDR1 SGDLS, CDR2 YYNGEE. The CDR3 has 12 amino acids. CDR3 DNA: TGTGCCAGCAGCCGGGGCACCGGGGAGCTGTTTTTT. It encodes CASSRGTGELFF.

This chain uses TRBV5-1 with TRBJ1-4; tentatively, D is TRBD1 (6 bases). Trimming left V 6 bases short and J 5 bases short, with 14 bases between. The CDR3 spans 14 residues. CDR1 is SGHRS, CDR2 YFSETQ, per germline. For the CDR3, the DNA is TGCGCCAGCACCATTTCTGACAGGAATGAAAAACTGTTTTTT. Amino acid sequence: CASTISDRNEKLFF.

The chain carries TRBV27 and TRBJ1-2; TRBD1 might be the D (6 bases). V shed 6 bases and J shed 4 bases, with 12 bases lying between them. The CDR3 consists of 13 residues. CDR1 is MNHEY and CDR2 is SMNVEV in the germline V gene (reference sequence). The CDR3 DNA sequence: TGTGCCAGCAGCCCTAGGGGGGGCTATGGCTACACCTTC. It codes for CASSPRGGYGYTF.

This clone was seen once. The chain couples TRBV7-9 to TRBJ1-2; 8 bases line up with TRBD1. Germline V gene data show CDR1 as SEHNR and CDR2 as FQNEAQ (reference sequence). Trimming cost V 6 bases and J 8 bases; bases outside gene matches: 11. The CDR3 extends over 14 amino acids. CDR3 nucleotide sequence: TGTGCCAGCAGACAGGGGGACCCGGACGGCGGCTACACCTTC. It specifies CASRQGDPDGGYTF.

V is TRBV29-1 and J is TRBJ2-1; D is unresolved. Trimming removed 1 base from V and 7 bases from J, with 8 bases in between. The germline gives CDR1 SQVTM, CDR2 ANQGSEA. The CDR3 spans 12 residues. CDR3 coding DNA: TGCAGCGTTGAAGTATCGGGTAATGAGCAGTTCTTC. This encodes CSVEVSGNEQFF.

The rearrangement uses TRBV6-5 and TRBJ1-2, with D unresolved. The CDR3 has 13 residues. With 6 bases removed from V and 8 bases from J, the gap between germline ends came to 16 bases. Germline V gives CDR1 MNHEY, CDR2 SVGAGI. The CDR3 sequence: CASSIPPGGGYTF. The DNA for the CDR3 is TGTGCCAGCAGCATACCTCCCGGCGGAGGCTACACCTTC.

This chain connects TRBV4-1 to TRBJ2-7; 10 nucleotides line up with TRBD2. Germline trimming cut 0 bases from V and 9 bases from J; bases unmatched to any gene: 11. The CDR3 totals 16 residues. Germline CDR1 reads MGHRA; CDR2 reads YSYEKL. The CDR3: CASSQDPALAGVVQYF. The CDR3 DNA sequence: TGCGCCAGCAGCCAAGATCCGGCCCTAGCGGGGGTGGTGCAGTACTTC.

The table lists this clone with a few counts. The V gene is TRBV28, the J gene TRBJ1-5; 9 bases are shared with TRBD1. In germline, CDR1 is MDHEN, CDR2 SYDVKM. The J segment lost 1 base and the V segment lost 7 bases, leaving 5 bases of the junction unmatched. The CDR3 is 15 amino acids. CDR3 sequence: CASISDRGSNQPQHF. CDR3 sequence (DNA): TGTGCCAGCATCTCTGACAGGGGGAGCAATCAGCCCCAGCATTTT. The whole variable domain, filled in from reference TRBV28 and TRBJ1-5, reads DVKVTQSSRYLVKRTGEKVFLECVQDMDHENMFWYRQDPGLGLRLIYFSYDVKMKEKGDIPEGYSVSREKKERFSLILESASTNQTSMYLCASISDRGSNQPQHFGDGTRLSIL.

V and J are TRBV12-5 and TRBJ2-2, with a tentative D call TRBD1 (5 bases). The length of the CDR3 is 12 residues. Trimming pared 6 bases from V and 3 bases from J, leaving 5 bases between. Per the germline V gene, CDR1 is LGHNT and CDR2 is FRNRAP. CDR3 in DNA: TGTGCTAGTGGCAGGGACACCGGGGAGCTGTTTTTT. Translating it yields CASGRDTGELFF.

The chain couples TRBV6-1 to TRBJ2-3, with a possible D match to TRBD1 (6 bases). Trimming pared 1 base from V and 1 base from J, leaving 9 bases between. Germline lookup yields CDR1 MNHNS and CDR2 SASEGT. The CDR3 totals 15 residues. The CDR3 DNA follows: TGTGCCAGCAGTGAAGGGCAGGGGCGCACAGATACGCAGTATTTT. This encodes CASSEGQGRTDTQYF.

This chain connects TRBV15 to TRBJ2-2; D perhaps matches TRBD1 (5 bases). The germline CDR1 and CDR2 sequences are LNHNV and YYDKDF (reference sequence). Trimming left V 1 base short and J 2 bases short, with 11 bases between. The CDR3 is 16 amino acids. DNA of the CDR3: TGTGCCACCAGCAGAGTGGGCAGGACAAACACCGGGGAGCTGTTTTTT. It translates to CATSRVGRTNTGELFF.

V is TRBV10-2 and J is TRBJ1-4, with 8 bases fitting TRBD1. Trimming took 3 bases from V and 8 from J; bases not matched to a gene: 8. This CDR3 has 15 amino acids. Germline V lookup: CDR1 WSHSY, CDR2 SAAADI. The CDR3: CASSDPTGVGEKLFF. The CDR3 DNA reads as TGCGCCAGCAGTGACCCGACAGGGGTGGGGGAAAAACTGTTTTTT.

The rearrangement uses TRBV6-5 and TRBJ2-7, with D maybe TRBD2 (5 bases). The CDR3 totals 12 residues. V was trimmed by 2 bases and J by 7 bases, leaving 9 bases between them. Germline CDR1 MNHEY, CDR2 SVGAGI. The DNA for the CDR3 is TGTGCCAGCAGTTACCCGGGAAGGGAGCAGTACTTC. This codes for CASSYPGREQYF.

This chain uses TRBV11-2 with TRBJ1-3; D is undetermined. Trimming left V 7 bases short and J 3 bases short, with 13 bases between. The CDR3 extends over 14 amino acids. Germline V gene lookup returns CDR1 SGHAT and CDR2 FQNNGV. The CDR3 nucleotides are TGTGCCAGCACCGAGGGCGGGGTTGGAAACACCATATATTTT. This codes for CASTEGGVGNTIYF.

The chain has TRBV9 and TRBJ1-4; D is undetermined. Trimming removed 0 bases from V and 0 bases from J, with 18 bases in between. Germline loops: CDR1 SGDLS, CDR2 YYNGEE. This CDR3 is 19 amino acids long. This chain's CDR3 is CASSVGGNMIGPTNEKLFF. The CDR3 region has the DNA TGTGCCAGCAGCGTAGGAGGGAACATGATCGGTCCAACTAATGAAAAACTGTTTTTT.

The rearrangement links TRBV28 to TRBJ2-4; D is perhaps TRBD2 (5 bases). The length of the CDR3 is 12 residues. Germline CDR1 reads MDHEN; CDR2 reads SYDVKM. The germline V and J ends were trimmed by 7 bases and 6 bases, with 10 bases remaining between them. In DNA, the CDR3 is TGTGCCAGCACTTCGGAGGCAAACATTCAGTACTTC. Its translation is CASTSEANIQYF.

The chain links TRBV10-2 to TRBJ1-6, with 8 nucleotides matching TRBD1. Germline CDR1 is WSHSY and CDR2 is SAAADI. Germline trimming cut 8 bases from V and 6 bases from J; bases unmatched to any gene: 12. This CDR3 contains 16 residues. The CDR3 coding sequence is TGCGCCAGCCGGGGTGGACAGGGATTTCCTAATTCACCCCTCCACTTT. This codes for CASRGGQGFPNSPLHF.

This clone has a single count. The chain joins TRBV11-3 to TRBJ2-7; a weak D match, TRBD2 (6 bases). Trimming stripped 4 bases from V and 4 bases from J, with 20 bases between. Per the germline V gene, CDR1 is SGHNT and CDR2 is YENEEA. There are 16 residues in the CDR3. CDR3 amino acids: CASSSRGGKGLYEQYF. CDR3 DNA: TGTGCCAGCAGCTCCCGTGGAGGGAAGGGACTTTACGAGCAGTACTTC.

This sequence joins TRBV28 and TRBJ1-1; D remains ambiguous. Germline V CDR1 and CDR2: MDHEN, SYDVKM. The CDR3 length is 16 residues. Between the trimmed V and J ends, which lost 5 bases and 1 base, there was a span of 17 bases. The CDR3 sequence: CASSLGLALANTEAFF. In DNA form, the CDR3 reads TGTGCCAGCAGTCTGGGTCTGGCCTTAGCGAACACTGAAGCTTTCTTT.

The chain recombines TRBV12-3 or TRBV12-4 with TRBJ1-5, with a weak D call TRBD1 (5 bases). There are 13 residues in the CDR3. Trimming cost V 1 base and J 6 bases, with 7 bases left between them. The CDR3 DNA reads TGTGCCAGCAGTTTAGAAGGGGTTCAGCCCCAGCATTTT. It encodes CASSLEGVQPQHF.

The chain employs TRBV2 and TRBJ2-2; 8 bases are shared with TRBD2. Germline loops: CDR1 SNHLY, CDR2 FYNNEI. The CDR3 is made up of 17 amino acids. The ends lost 1 base at V and 0 bases at J; junction bases unmatched: 4. The chain's CDR3 is CASSEGRGGPNTGELFF. Written as DNA, the CDR3 is TGTGCCAGCAGTGAAGGTCGGGGGGGCCCGAACACCGGGGAGCTGTTTTTT.